A single sample is the source of the 14 T cell receptor beta chains below, sequenced in a study of T-cell memory formation after mild COVID-19. One entry per CDR3 protein, called by TCRdb with MiXCR from the 5' RACE reads. The sample lists under 450,000 distinct CDR3 sequences, roughly 20% occurring once. Input material: PBMCs or a T cell subset sorted from them (not recorded which). All receptors derive from a young man who had mild COVID-19 (a few samples of this study predate the infection). Cell type and time point are not known.

This chain connects TRBV6-6 to TRBJ1-5, with D tentatively TRBD1 (6 bases). Germline-derived CDR1 and CDR2 are MNHNY and SVGAGI (reference sequence). Deletions cut 4 bases from V and 11 bases from J, with 24 bases between. This CDR3 contains 16 residues. In nucleotides, the CDR3 is TGTGCCAGCAGTTCGCCGGGAAGGGACATCGTGCCCACCCAGCATTTT. Its protein product is CASSSPGRDIVPTQHF.

There are a few counts of this clonotype. The rearrangement joins TRBV7-8 to TRBJ2-6, with unresolved D. V was trimmed by 1 base and J by 2 bases, leaving 9 bases between them. CDR3 length: 16 residues. Germline V lookup: CDR1 SGHVS, CDR2 FQNEAQ. CDR3 region: CASSLGWAAGANVLTF. The CDR3 DNA reads TGTGCCAGCAGCTTAGGCTGGGCTGCTGGGGCCAACGTCCTGACTTTC. Combining the CDR3 with reference TRBV7-8 and TRBJ2-6 gives the whole variable domain GAGVSQSPRYKVAKRGQDVALRCDPISGHVSLFWYQQALGQGPEFLTYFQNEAQLDKSGLPSDRFFAERPEGSVSTLKIQRTQQEDSAVYLCASSLGWAAGANVLTFGAGSRLTVL.

V gene TRBV20-1 combines with J gene TRBJ2-3; no reliable D call. This CDR3 is 14 amino acids long. The V gene's germline CDR1 is DFQATT and CDR2 SNEGSKA (reference sequence). V was shortened by 6 bases and J by 7 bases, with 20 bases between the two germline ends. The CDR3 region is CSANLLAATNTQYF. The DNA for the CDR3 is TGCAGTGCCAATTTGTTAGCAGCGACGAATACGCAGTATTTT.

Worth noting for this clonotype: The junction differs from germline at one of its ends, possibly a read error. The chain employs TRBV6-2 or TRBV6-3 and TRBJ2-7; D is unclear. The CDR3 consists of 12 residues. Germline V gene data show CDR1 as MNHEY and CDR2 as SVGEGT. The CDR3 spells CASGYRQGAQDF. CDR3 in DNA: TGTGCCAGCGGTTACCGTCAAGGAGCGCAAGACTTC.

This clonotype has more than one count but fewer than ten. This rearrangement joins TRBV4-2 to TRBJ1-2; 7 bases line up with TRBD1. The junction had 4 bases not matched to a gene; V was cut back by 8 bases and J by 4 bases. The CDR3 covers 12 residues. Looked up from germline, CDR1 is LGHNA and CDR2 is YNFKEQ. The CDR3 bases are TGTGCCAGCCGACAGGGACCCTATGGCTACACCTTC. Its protein is CASRQGPYGYTF.

This clonotype was observed a few times. The chain joins TRBV4-1 to TRBJ2-5; D may be TRBD2 (6 bases). The V and J ends lost 0 bases and 5 bases respectively, with 13 bases between them. The germline CDR1 and CDR2 sequences are MGHRA and YSYEKL. There are 15 residues in the CDR3. Here the CDR3 reads CASSQDEAGGETQYF. CDR3 DNA sequence: TGCGCCAGCAGCCAAGATGAAGCGGGCGGCGAGACCCAGTACTTC.

This clonotype turned up a few times. The J gene is TRBJ2-2, the V gene TRBV7-3, with D maybe TRBD1 (6 bases). V was cut by 4 bases and J by 4 bases, with 7 bases left in between. The CDR3 is 13 amino acids. Germline-derived CDR1 and CDR2 are SGHTA and FQGTGA. The DNA of the CDR3 is TGTGCCAGCAGCTCAGGGGCCACCGGGGAGCTGTTTTTT. This sequence encodes CASSSGATGELFF.

This clonotype was observed a few times. The V call is TRBV7-9, the J call TRBJ2-2; D may be TRBD2 (6 bases). The V end was cut by 5 bases, the J end by 4 bases, with 23 bases between. The CDR3 spans 18 residues. From germline, CDR1 is SEHNR and CDR2 FQNEAQ (reference sequence). As DNA, the CDR3 is TGTGCCAGCAGCGTCGCCGGGACTCCAGTCCTTTCCACCGGGGAGCTGTTTTTT. Its translation: CASSVAGTPVLSTGELFF.

This clonotype has just a few counts. The chain is built from TRBV29-1 and TRBJ2-1, with a possible D match to TRBD1 (5 bases). CDR1 and CDR2 from the germline V gene are SQVTM and ANQGSEA. The CDR3 consists of 14 residues. The V end lost 2 bases, the J end lost 7 bases, and 15 bases lay between the germline ends. This CDR3 reads CSVEMPSAGNEQFF. CDR3 nucleotide sequence: TGCAGCGTTGAAATGCCGTCTGCAGGGAATGAGCAGTTCTTC.

The chain employs TRBV4-2 and TRBJ2-3; TRBD1 is a possible D gene (8 bases). This CDR3 is 18 amino acids long. The germline V and J ends were trimmed by 3 bases and 1 base, with 20 bases remaining between them. CDR1 is LGHNA, CDR2 YNFKEQ, per germline. The CDR3: CASSHVSQGGPGTDTQYF. CDR3 DNA sequence: TGTGCCAGCAGCCATGTTTCACAGGGGGGGCCGGGCACAGATACGCAGTATTTT.

This clonotype was picked up many times. CDR3 sequence reads: CASSLRPVQETQYF. The CDR3, as DNA: TGTGCCAGCAGCTTAAGGCCAGTACAAGAGACCCAGTACTTC. V usage is TRBV7-2 and J usage is TRBJ2-5; D is unclear. The CDR3 is made up of 14 amino acids. Trimming shortened V by 2 bases and J by 2 bases, and 9 bases separated the two germline ends. Germline V gene data show CDR1 as SGHTA and CDR2 as FQGNSA.

In this sample, this clonotype turned up once. The chain recombines TRBV18 with TRBJ1-4, with TRBD1 matching over 9 bases. J gave up 8 bases and V 4 bases, and 8 bases lay outside the gene matches. The CDR3 length is 15 residues. CDR1 and CDR2 (germline): KGHSH, LQKENI. The CDR3 spells CASSRPGQGGEKLFF. DNA for the CDR3: TGTGCCAGCTCACGTCCGGGACAGGGTGGCGAAAAACTGTTTTTT.

The chain carries TRBV5-6 and TRBJ1-5, with D possibly being TRBD1 (6 bases). This CDR3 has 13 amino acids. Germline assignment: CDR1 SGHDT and CDR2 YYEEEE. The V and J ends lost 0 bases and 6 bases respectively, with 7 bases between them. The CDR3 nucleotides are TGTGCCAGCAGCTTGGCAGGGGTTCAGCCCCAGCATTTT. Translating it yields CASSLAGVQPQHF.

This chain joins TRBV15 and TRBJ1-1; D unclear. This CDR3 comprises 11 residues. The V and J ends lost 1 base and 5 bases respectively, with 2 bases between them. Germline V lookup: CDR1 LNHNV, CDR2 YYDKDF (reference sequence). The CDR3 here is CATSRGTEAFF. CDR3 DNA sequence: TGTGCCACCAGCAGAGGGACTGAAGCTTTCTTT.